Following are 2 T cell receptor beta chains from one sample sequenced in a study of blood T cell repertoires in COVID-19. Generated by immunoSEQ multiplex PCR, the TCRdb table keeps only in-frame clones and is missing some. This table has roughly 120,000 clones, around 74% appearing once. The source material was peripheral blood. The origin of the receptors is a man of 80 years or more with COVID-19, enrolled during active disease.

This clone was counted once. This rearrangement joins TRBV30 to TRBJ1-5; perhaps TRBD1 as D (5 bases). The CDR3 sequence is 14 residues long. V gave up 3 bases and J gave up 1 base, with 10 bases separating them. The germline V gene encodes CDR1 GTSNPN and CDR2 SVGIG (reference sequence). The CDR3 loop is CAWSREWSNQPQHF. The CDR3 region has the DNA TGTGCCTGGAGCAGGGAATGGAGCAATCAGCCCCAGCATTTT.

V usage is TRBV19 and J usage is TRBJ1-1; D gene unclear. The V and J ends lost 6 bases and 2 bases respectively, with 25 bases between them. Germline assignment: CDR1 LNHDA and CDR2 SQIVND (reference sequence). This CDR3 comprises 18 residues. CDR3 sequence: CASRGLGFAGGDNTEAFF. The CDR3 DNA is TGTGCCAGTAGAGGTCTCGGGTTCGCAGGCGGGGATAACACTGAAGCTTTCTTT.